These T cell receptor beta chains were read from a single sample in a study of CD8+CD57+ T cells in acquired aplastic anemia. TCRdb re-analysed the reads in MiXCR, keeping a single row per CDR3 protein. This table holds a few hundred thousand distinct CDR3 sequences, less than 85% found once. The sequencing sample was made of sorted CD4+, CD8+, or CD8+CD57+ T cells (not recorded which) from PBMCs. Every receptor here comes from a human donor with aplastic anemia. Each CDR3 is given with its conserved first and last residue. A D gene is named only where the DNA matches it firmly. For some rows the clone size is stated as once, few or many, or as a class when expanded; others skip it.

CDR3: CASSERQGADGELFF
DNA: TGTGCCAGCAGCGAAAGACAGGGGGCGGACGGGGAGCTGTTTTTT
D: TRBD1
J: TRBJ2-2
size: NA
length: 15
V: TRBV9

CDR3: CASSRTGGMYGYTF
DNA: TGTGCCAGCAGCAGGACAGGGGGCATGTATGGCTACACCTTC
D: TRBD1
J: TRBJ1-2
size: NA
length: 14
V: TRBV27

CDR3: CASSSDRENSPPFF
DNA: TGTGCCAGCAGTTCAGACAGGGAAAATTCACCCCCTTTCTTT
D: TRBD1
J: TRBJ1-1
size: once
length: 14
V: TRBV7-6

CDR3: CASSWEVGRTAEAFF
DNA: TGTGCCAGCAGCTGGGAGGTGGGGAGGACCGCAGAAGCTTTCTTT
D: NA
J: TRBJ1-1
size: NA
length: 15
V: TRBV9

CDR3: CASSGGGGQGTQNF
DNA: TGTGCCAGCAGCGGAGGGGGCGGGCAGGGAACCCAGAACTTC
D: TRBD1
J: TRBJ2-5
size: NA
length: 14
V: TRBV9

CDR3: CASSLFCPSGHTDQFF
DNA: TGTGCCAGCAGCTTGTTTTGTCCTAGCGGGCACACAGATCAGTTCTTC
D: TRBD2
J: TRBJ2-1
size: NA
length: 16
V: TRBV7-9

CDR3: CASSSNDSPLHF
DNA: TGTGCCAGCAGCTCAAATGATTCACCCCTCCACTTT
D: NA
J: TRBJ1-6
size: NA
length: 12
V: TRBV7-6

CDR3: CASSPAGAWGETQF
DNA: TGTGCCAGCAGCCCAGCGGGAGCTTGGGGAGAGACCCAGTTT
D: TRBD2
J: TRBJ2-3
size: NA
length: 14
V: TRBV7-3

CDR3: CATSRDREKLFF
DNA: TGTGCCACCAGCAGAGATCGAGAAAAACTGTTTTTT
D: NA
J: TRBJ1-4
size: NA
length: 12
V: TRBV15

CDR3: CASSVVQRGENAEQFF
DNA: TGTGCCAGCAGCGTTGTACAGAGGGGGGAGAACGCCGAGCAGTTCTTC
D: NA
J: TRBJ2-1
size: once
length: 16
V: TRBV9

CDR3: CASSLGTVPTEAFF
DNA: TGTGCCAGCAGCTTAGGGACAGTTCCCACTGAAGCTTTCTTT
D: TRBD1
J: TRBJ1-1
size: NA
length: 14
V: TRBV2

CDR3: CASGPGDGEPFFF
DNA: TGTGCCAGCGGCCCCGGCGACGGGGAGCCGTTTTTTTTT
D: NA
J: TRBJ2-3
size: NA
length: 13
V: TRBV7-9

CDR3: CASSHAATQPQHF
DNA: TGCGCCAGCAGCCATGCAGCGACGCAGCCCCAGCATTTT
D: NA
J: TRBJ1-5
size: NA
length: 13
V: TRBV11-2

CDR3: CASLYGVGSGAYEQYF
DNA: TGTGCCAGCCTATACGGGGTAGGTAGCGGGGCCTACGAGCAGTACTTC
D: TRBD2
J: TRBJ2-7
size: NA
length: 16
V: TRBV10-1

CDR3: CASSPGGGGTWGEQFF
DNA: TGTGCCAGCAGCCCAGGGGGGGGGGGGACCTGGGGTGAGCAGTTCTTC
D: NA
J: TRBJ2-1
size: NA
length: 16
V: TRBV11-3

CDR3: CASSHTGGNQPQHF
DNA: TGTGCCAGCAGCCACACAGGAGGCAATCAGCCCCAGCATTTT
D: NA
J: TRBJ1-5
size: NA
length: 14
V: TRBV7-2

CDR3: CATSSEGNLQETQYF
DNA: TGTGCCACCAGCAGTGAAGGTAACCTCCAAGAGACCCAGTACTTC
D: NA
J: TRBJ2-5
size: NA
length: 15
V: TRBV15

CDR3: CASSSRDRPFKETQYF
DNA: TGTGCCAGCAGCTCAAGGGACAGACCATTTAAAGAGACCCAGTACTTC
D: TRBD1
J: TRBJ2-5
size: NA
length: 16
V: TRBV13

CDR3: CASSLSLTGYYNEQFF
DNA: TGTGCCAGCAGCTTATCTCTGACAGGATACTACAATGAGCAGTTCTTC
D: NA
J: TRBJ2-1
size: NA
length: 16
V: TRBV11-3

CDR3: CASSFGGSGVHGYTF
DNA: TGCGCCAGCAGCTTCGGAGGGTCGGGGGTTCATGGCTACACCTTC
D: NA
J: TRBJ1-2
size: NA
length: 15
V: TRBV7-6

CDR3: CASTTGDSPLHF
DNA: TGTGCCAGCACTACCGGTGATTCACCCCTCCACTTT
D: NA
J: TRBJ1-6
size: NA
length: 12
V: TRBV2

CDR3: CASSLVEGAEKLFF
DNA: TGTGCCAGCAGTTTGGTCGAGGGAGCCGAAAAACTGTTTTTT
D: NA
J: TRBJ1-4
size: NA
length: 14
V: TRBV25-1

CDR3: CASSATGADAGEQFF
DNA: TGTGCCAGCAGCGCGACAGGGGCAGACGCCGGGGAGCAGTTTTTT
D: TRBD1
J: TRBJ2-3
size: once
length: 15
V: TRBV7-2

CDR3: CASSEEGGGSNEQYF
DNA: TGTGCCAGCAGTGAAGAGGGCGGAGGATCCAACGAGCAGTACTTC
D: NA
J: TRBJ2-7
size: NA
length: 15
V: TRBV2

CDR3: CASSLNLTSGTEAFF
DNA: TGTGCCAGCAGCTTAAATCTCACAAGCGGAACTGAAGCTTTCTTT
D: NA
J: TRBJ1-1
size: NA
length: 15
V: TRBV7-2

CDR3: CASRPFGARDEKLFF
DNA: TGTGCCAGTAGACCGTTCGGGGCGAGGGATGAAAAACTGTTTTTT
D: NA
J: TRBJ1-4
size: NA
length: 15
V: TRBV19

CDR3: CASSDGSSGADTQYF
DNA: TGTGCCAGCAGCGACGGGTCTAGCGGGGCAGATACGCAGTATTTT
D: TRBD2
J: TRBJ2-3
size: once
length: 15
V: TRBV2

CDR3: CASSLDLTGVRETQYF
DNA: TGTGCCAGCAGCTTAGATCTGACAGGGGTGAGGGAGACCCAGTACTTC
D: TRBD1
J: TRBJ2-5
size: few
length: 16
V: TRBV11-3

CDR3: CASSIAHGPKNPHF
DNA: TGTGCCAGCAGCATAGCCCACGGGCCAAAGAACCCCCACTTC
D: NA
J: TRBJ2-5
size: NA
length: 14
V: TRBV7-9

CDR3: CASSLARGPETKYF
DNA: TGTGCCAGCAGCTTAGCACGAGGTCCCGAAACGAAGTATTTT
D: NA
J: TRBJ2-3
size: NA
length: 14
V: TRBV9

CDR3: CASSFAGGAGTEAFF
DNA: TGTGCCAGCAGCTTCGCGGGCGGGGCCGGTACTGAAGCTTTCTTT
D: NA
J: TRBJ1-1
size: once
length: 15
V: TRBV7-2

CDR3: CASGSRENIQYF
DNA: TGTGCCAGCGGATCACGGGAGAACATTCAGTACTTC
D: NA
J: TRBJ2-4
size: NA
length: 12
V: TRBV5-8

CDR3: CATGRTEKSPQHF
DNA: TGTGCCACCGGACGGACAGAAAAGAGTCCCCAGCATTTT
D: NA
J: TRBJ1-5
size: NA
length: 13
V: TRBV24-1

CDR3: CACQEGPGTGELFF
DNA: TGTGCCTGCCAGGAGGGGCCAGGCACCGGGGAGCTGTTTTTT
D: NA
J: TRBJ2-2
size: many
length: 14
V: TRBV30

CDR3: CARCRGNRDSPLHF
DNA: TGTGCCAGATGCAGGGGAAATAGAGATTCACCTCTCCACTTT
D: NA
J: TRBJ1-6
size: NA
length: 14
V: TRBV19

CDR3: CASGYQGSGAQYF
DNA: TGTGCCAGCGGCTATCAGGGCAGCGGGGCGCAGTATTTT
D: TRBD2
J: TRBJ2-3
size: NA
length: 13
V: TRBV7-9

CDR3: CSADLAISTDTQYF
DNA: TGCAGCGCGGACCTAGCGATAAGCACAGATACGCAGTATTTT
D: NA
J: TRBJ2-3
size: NA
length: 14
V: TRBV29-1

CDR3: CASSLARGPDTQYF
DNA: TGTGCCAGCAGCTTGGCGAGGGGTCCCGATACGCAGTATTTT
D: NA
J: TRBJ2-3
size: many
length: 14
V: TRBV7-8

CDR3: CASSFRVSDYGYTTF
DNA: TGTGCCAGCAGCTTTAGGGTGTCGGACTATGGCTACACCACCTTC
D: NA
J: TRBJ1-2
size: NA
length: 15
V: TRBV7-8

CDR3: CASSLDGQETQYF
DNA: TGTGCCAGCAGTTTGGACGGGCAAGAGACCCAGTACTTC
D: NA
J: TRBJ2-5
size: many
length: 13
V: TRBV28

CDR3: CASSRGSGQQTQYF
DNA: TGTGCCAGCAGCAGGGGGTCCGGCCAGCAGACTCAGTACTTC
D: NA
J: TRBJ2-5
size: NA
length: 14
V: TRBV9

CDR3: CASSTGANDYEHSF
DNA: TGTGCCAGCTCAACAGGGGCCAACGACTATGAACACTCATTC
D: TRBD1
J: TRBJ1-2
size: NA
length: 14
V: TRBV7-3

CDR3: CASSPGCSQETQYF
DNA: TGTGCCAGCAGCCCAGGCTGCAGCCAAGAAACCCAGTACTTC
D: NA
J: TRBJ2-5
size: NA
length: 14
V: TRBV7-3

CDR3: CASSAELGLGETQYF
DNA: TGTGCCAGCAGTGCTGAACTAGGGTTGGGAGAGACCCAGTACTTC
D: NA
J: TRBJ2-5
size: NA
length: 15
V: TRBV12-3/TRBV12-4